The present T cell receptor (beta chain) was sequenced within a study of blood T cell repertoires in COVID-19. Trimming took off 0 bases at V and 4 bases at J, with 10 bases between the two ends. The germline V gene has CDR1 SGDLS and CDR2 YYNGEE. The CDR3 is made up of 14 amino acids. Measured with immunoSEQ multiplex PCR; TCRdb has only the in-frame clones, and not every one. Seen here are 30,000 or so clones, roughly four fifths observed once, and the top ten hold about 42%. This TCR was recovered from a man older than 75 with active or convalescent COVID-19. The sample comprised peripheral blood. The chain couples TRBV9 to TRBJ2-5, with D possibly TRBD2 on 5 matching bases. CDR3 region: CASSVGPGGETQYF. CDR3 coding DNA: TGTGCCAGCAGCGTAGGGCCAGGAGGAGAGACCCAGTACTTC.